The 28 T cell receptor beta chains below all came from one sample that was sequenced in a study of T cell repertoires in cytomegalovirus infection. In TCRdb, the reads were re-called with MiXCR into one record per CDR3 protein. The sample includes about 310,000 distinct CDR3 sequences, roughly a sixth of them seen just once. Sequences were obtained from PBMCs. Source of these receptors: a human donor in good health (CMV status not recorded). Some clones in this sample may be carry-over from other donors' samples.

Many counts were recorded for this clonotype. This rearrangement joins TRBV29-1 to TRBJ1-3; 7 positions match TRBD1. There are 13 residues in the CDR3. After removal of 6 bases from V and 0 bases from J, the junction contained 2 bases not matched to a gene. Germline assignment: CDR1 SQVTM and CDR2 ANQGSEA. The CDR3 region is CSVRTGSGNTIYF. CDR3 coding DNA: TGCAGCGTAAGGACAGGCTCTGGAAACACCATATATTTT.

This clonotype has only a few counts. This sequence joins TRBV20-1 and TRBJ2-5; 9 nucleotides agree with TRBD1. Trimming removed 6 bases from V and 7 bases from J; junction bases left unmatched: 12. Germline CDR1 reads DFQATT; CDR2 reads SNEGSKA (reference sequence). The CDR3 extends over 14 amino acids. The CDR3 loop is CSAGQGAGMVTQYF. The DNA of the CDR3 is TGCAGTGCGGGACAGGGAGCGGGGATGGTGACCCAGTACTTC.

Only a few counts were recorded for this clonotype. The DNA for the CDR3 is TGCGCCAGCAGCCTAACGACAGGGGACGCTTACGAGCAGTACTTC. Its protein is CASSLTTGDAYEQYF. This chain joins TRBV4-3 and TRBJ2-7; 8 positions agree with TRBD1. CDR1 is LGHNA and CDR2 is YSLEER in the germline V gene. V trimming: 4 bases; J trimming: 4 bases; junction bases outside the gene matches: 9. The CDR3 has 15 residues.

CDR3 coding DNA: TGTGCCAGCAGTTATTTGGGGCAGGGGCGCAATCTGAACACTGAAGCTTTCTTT. Translated, it gives CASSYLGQGRNLNTEAFF. This chain uses TRBV6-2 or TRBV6-3 with TRBJ1-1; TRBD1 might be the D (6 bases). CDR1 MNHEY and CDR2 SVGEGT come from the germline V gene. The CDR3 length is 18 residues. V lost 3 bases, J lost 0 bases, and 20 bases lay in between.

This clonotype was seen ten or more times. The chain has TRBV7-9 and TRBJ1-4; a weak D match, TRBD1 (5 bases). The CDR3 length is 14 residues. The V gene's germline CDR1 is SEHNR and CDR2 FQNEAQ (reference sequence). Deletions cut 5 bases from V and 7 bases from J, with 14 bases between. CDR3 nucleotide sequence: TGTGCCAGCAGCCCTTGGCGGGACCGTGAAAAACTGTTTTTT. Amino acids: CASSPWRDREKLFF.

This clonotype was found many times. The CDR3 DNA reads as TGCAGTGCTCCCAGGGAAGCTGTACACTACGAGCAGTACTTC. Translating it yields CSAPREAVHYEQYF. V gene TRBV20-1 combines with J gene TRBJ2-7; TRBD1 might be the D (5 bases). Germline CDR1 is DFQATT and CDR2 is SNEGSKA (reference sequence). V was trimmed by 5 bases and J by 3 bases, leaving 17 bases between them. The CDR3 is 14 residues long.

This clonotype was seen only a few times. The chain uses TRBV5-1 and TRBJ2-5; D gene unclear. In germline, CDR1 is SGHRS, CDR2 YFSETQ. Trimming took 4 bases from V and 1 from J, leaving 8 bases between them. The CDR3 runs 13 residues. DNA of the CDR3: TGCGCCAGCAGCGCTGTGCCCCAAGAGACCCAGTACTTC. Amino acids: CASSAVPQETQYF.

This clonotype showed up many times. V usage is TRBV6-6 and J usage is TRBJ1-2, with TRBD1 matching over 7 bases. The CDR3 loop spans 13 amino acids. From germline, CDR1 is MNHNY and CDR2 SVGAGI (reference sequence). V dropped 6 bases and J dropped 5; count of bases not matched to a gene: 6. CDR3 protein: CASSATGDYGYTF. CDR3 bases: TGTGCCAGCAGCGCAACAGGGGATTATGGCTACACCTTC.

This clonotype was seen a few times. This chain uses TRBV29-1 with TRBJ2-5; D is perhaps TRBD1 (5 bases). V gave up 1 base and J gave up 5 bases, with 17 bases separating them. Per germline, CDR1 SQVTM and CDR2 ANQGSEA. This CDR3 region has 15 residues. The CDR3 DNA is TGCAGCGTTGAAGGTCAAGGGGTTCCAGGGGAGACCCAGTACTTC. Translated: CSVEGQGVPGETQYF.

The rearrangement joins TRBV5-6 to TRBJ2-1, with a weak D call TRBD2 (6 bases). The CDR3 is 16 amino acids. From germline, CDR1 is SGHDT and CDR2 YYEEEE. V lost 0 bases, J lost 4 bases, and 14 bases lay in between. CDR3 bases: TGTGCCAGCAGCTTGGCGGGCGGGGAGTTGTACAATGAGCAGTTCTTC. Protein sequence: CASSLAGGELYNEQFF.

This clonotype has ten or more counts. This chain uses TRBV12-3 or TRBV12-4 with TRBJ1-5; maybe TRBD1 (5 bases). This CDR3 is 15 amino acids long. Trimming removed 8 bases at V and 2 bases at J, with 16 bases between. CDR3 coding DNA: TGTGCCAGCCACCCTGGGGACTATGGCAATCAGCCCCAGCATTTT. Protein: CASHPGDYGNQPQHF.

A few counts support this clonotype. CDR3 protein: CASSLRQGAAEAFF. CDR3 nucleotides: TGTGCCAGCAGTTTACGACAGGGGGCAGCTGAAGCTTTCTTT. The chain employs TRBV12-3 or TRBV12-4 and TRBJ1-1, with 10 nucleotides matching TRBD1. Trimming cost V 2 bases and J 6 bases; bases outside gene matches: 3. The CDR3 is 14 amino acids.

This clonotype was observed a few times. The chain has TRBV20-1 and TRBJ2-1; TRBD1 matches at 9 bases. V was pared by 6 bases and J by 15 bases, with 6 bases of the junction left unmatched. The CDR3 spans 10 residues. Germline CDR1 and CDR2: DFQATT and SNEGSKA (reference sequence). DNA of the CDR3: TGCAGTGCGCCCGGGACAGGGTTGTTCTTC. Its protein is CSAPGTGLFF.

This clonotype was counted many times. The CDR3 DNA is TGTGCCAGCAGCTTAGCACAGGGTCCACAAGAGACCCAGTACTTC. Encoded protein: CASSLAQGPQETQYF. The chain has TRBV7-9 and TRBJ2-5; possible D gene TRBD1, 6 bases. The germline CDR1 and CDR2 sequences are SEHNR and FQNEAQ (reference sequence). There are 15 residues in the CDR3. V gave up 0 bases and J gave up 2 bases, with 10 bases separating them.

The table lists this clonotype with many counts. The V gene is TRBV28, the J gene TRBJ1-6; a weak D match, TRBD1 (6 bases). The CDR3 loop spans 19 amino acids. V was trimmed by 8 bases and J by 0 bases, leaving 23 bases between them. CDR1 and CDR2 (germline): MDHEN, SYDVKM. The CDR3 coding sequence is TGTGCCAGCGGGGCCGGGGGACATCACTCTAGCTCCTATAATTCACCCCTCCACTTT. Translation gives CASGAGGHHSSSYNSPLHF.

The chain links TRBV19 to TRBJ2-2, with D uncertain. Germline CDR1 reads LNHDA; CDR2 reads SQIVND (reference sequence). There are 15 residues in the CDR3. V lost 5 bases, J lost 1 base, and 11 bases lay in between. CDR3 coding DNA: TGTGCCAGTAGTCCAAGCGATTGGAACACCGGGGAGCTGTTTTTT. It encodes CASSPSDWNTGELFF.

This clonotype came up many times. This rearrangement joins TRBV12-5 to TRBJ2-7; D is undetermined. V was shortened by 5 bases and J by 5 bases, with 4 bases between the two germline ends. The germline V gene encodes CDR1 LGHNT and CDR2 FRNRAP. CDR3 length: 10 amino acids. The CDR3, as DNA: TGTGCTAGTGGTGAGAACGAGCAGTACTTC. As protein: CASGENEQYF.

This clonotype was observed at least ten times. The rearrangement uses TRBV7-9 and TRBJ2-1; D is unclear. The CDR3 sequence is 11 residues long. Per germline, CDR1 SEHNR and CDR2 FQNEAQ (reference sequence). Trimming cost V 8 bases and J 9 bases, with 11 bases left between them. The CDR3: CASSRYVEQFF. In DNA form, the CDR3 reads TGTGCCAGCTCACGATATGTTGAGCAGTTCTTC.

The chain uses TRBV2 and TRBJ2-1; tentative D call: TRBD2 (6 bases). Germline CDR1 SNHLY, CDR2 FYNNEI. The CDR3 runs 14 residues. V dropped 6 bases and J dropped 4 bases, with 13 bases sitting between them. DNA for the CDR3: TGTGCCAGCAGGGTCGGGAGACAATACAATGAGCAGTTCTTC. Its translation is CASRVGRQYNEQFF.

This clonotype occurred a few times. The CDR3 reads CSLEGGAGEKLFF. In DNA form, the CDR3 reads TGCAGCCTGGAGGGGGGCGCGGGTGAAAAACTGTTTTTT. J is TRBJ1-4 and V is TRBV20-1; TRBD1 is a possible D gene (6 bases). CDR3 length: 13 amino acids. Germline CDR1 is DFQATT and CDR2 is SNEGSKA (reference sequence).

This clonotype was counted at least ten times. The J gene is TRBJ2-3, the V gene TRBV12-3 or TRBV12-4, with unresolved D. V lost 7 bases and J lost 2, with 4 bases in between. This CDR3 has 11 residues. The CDR3 DNA reads as TGTGCCAGCACCAACACAGATACGCAGTATTTT. Residues: CASTNTDTQYF.

The table lists this clonotype with many counts. Here the CDR3 reads CASGLVRGTGVNEQFF. The CDR3 region has the DNA TGTGCTAGTGGTTTGGTACGGGGGACAGGGGTGAATGAGCAGTTCTTC. V and J are TRBV12-5 and TRBJ2-1; 10 bases align to TRBD1. Trimming at V came to 0 bases and at J to 7 bases, leaving 6 bases not matched to a gene. CDR3 length equals 16 residues. The germline CDR1 and CDR2 sequences are LGHNT and FRNRAP.

This clonotype was counted a few times. This sequence joins TRBV7-2 and TRBJ2-7; 7 nucleotides agree with TRBD1. After removal of 5 bases from V and 0 bases from J, the junction contained 7 bases not matched to a gene. Germline V gene data show CDR1 as SGHTA and CDR2 as FQGNSA. There are 15 residues in the CDR3. CDR3 sequence: CASSIWTGSSYEQYF. CDR3 nucleotide sequence: TGTGCCAGCAGCATCTGGACAGGAAGCTCCTACGAGCAGTACTTC. The full variable domain, completed using reference TRBV7-2 and TRBJ2-7, is GAGVSQSPSNKVTEKGKDVELRCDPISGHTALYWYRQSLGQGLEFLIYFQGNSAPDKSGLPSDRFSAERTGGSVSTLTIQRTQQEDSAVYLCASSIWTGSSYEQYFGPGTRLTVT.

Many counts were recorded for this clonotype. This sequence joins TRBV7-2 and TRBJ2-1; D unclear. Germline V lookup: CDR1 SGHTA, CDR2 FQGNSA. The CDR3 consists of 12 residues. The V gene lost 0 bases and the J gene lost 9 bases, with 6 bases spanning the gap. The CDR3 nucleotides read TGTGCCAGCAGCTTAGCGACCGGTGAGCAGTTCTTC. Protein product: CASSLATGEQFF.

This clonotype was observed many times. This sequence joins TRBV7-2 and TRBJ2-2, with unresolved D. The CDR3 is made up of 13 amino acids. The germline V gene has CDR1 SGHTA and CDR2 FQGNSA. V was trimmed by 8 bases and J by 0 bases, leaving 7 bases between them. The CDR3 DNA is TGTGCCAGCTCCCAGACGAACACCGGGGAGCTGTTTTTT. It yields the protein CASSQTNTGELFF.

J is TRBJ2-1 and V is TRBV20-1; 9 bases are shared with TRBD2. CDR1 DFQATT and CDR2 SNEGSKA come from the germline V gene (reference sequence). V was pared by 6 bases and J by 3 bases, with 9 bases of the junction left unmatched. The CDR3 has 15 amino acids. This CDR3 is CSAAGSGRYYNEQFF. The CDR3 DNA reads TGCAGTGCAGCGGGTAGCGGGAGATACTACAATGAGCAGTTCTTC.

This clonotype has at least ten counts. This rearrangement joins TRBV7-6 to TRBJ2-2; tentatively, D is TRBD1 (5 bases). Germline V lookup: CDR1 SGHVS, CDR2 FNYEAQ. The CDR3 extends over 15 amino acids. With 5 bases removed from V and 5 bases from J, the gap between germline ends came to 15 bases. The CDR3 spells CASSPGHPRTGELFF. CDR3 nucleotide sequence: TGTGCCAGCAGCCCCGGACACCCGAGGACCGGGGAGCTGTTTTTT.

The chain links TRBV29-1 to TRBJ2-1; no clear D. The CDR3 contains 10 residues. Between the trimmed V and J ends, which lost 6 bases and 9 bases, there was a span of 9 bases. Germline assignment: CDR1 SQVTM and CDR2 ANQGSEA. CDR3 sequence: CSVLVSEQFF. The CDR3 DNA follows: TGCAGCGTCCTAGTTTCTGAGCAGTTCTTC.